The 20 T cell receptor beta chains below were found in one sample sequenced in a study of CD8 T cells in ankylosing spondylitis (dated by TCRdb to the late 2010s). To prepare the library, 5' RACE was applied. The reads were generated on an Illumina HiSeq 2500. TCRdb handled the public reads itself, with Q25 trimming in fastp and clone calling in MiXCR, and kept productive beta chains. Entries that share a CDR3 protein sequence are merged under the most common genes and DNA. The table for this sample lists around 180,000 distinct CDR3 sequences; under 15% of them were counted only once. Approximately 9.9% of the sample goes to the ten largest clones. Sequences were obtained from blood, either unsorted or a sorted T cell fraction (not recorded which). The receptors were gathered from a female donor with ankylosing spondylitis or in good health (not recorded which).

This clonotype was seen many times. The chain carries TRBV5-1 and TRBJ1-6; D not resolved. CDR1 SGHRS and CDR2 YFSETQ come from the germline V gene. The V and J ends lost 1 base and 7 bases respectively, with 6 bases between them. The CDR3 has 13 amino acids. CDR3 DNA: TGCGCCAGCAGCTTGTCGCTGAATTCACCCCTCCACTTT. This codes for CASSLSLNSPLHF.

The V and J genes are TRBV5-6 and TRBJ1-5; unclear D gene. CDR3 length: 14 residues. V lost 1 base and J 8 bases, leaving 13 bases between the germline ends. CDR1 and CDR2 (germline): SGHDT, YYEEEE. The CDR3 loop is CASSLLRVPEPQHF. CDR3 coding DNA: TGTGCCAGCAGCTTGCTAAGGGTTCCGGAGCCCCAGCATTTT.

This clonotype was seen many times. V gene TRBV20-1 combines with J gene TRBJ1-5, with D possibly being TRBD1 (6 bases). CDR3 length: 16 residues. Germline loops: CDR1 DFQATT, CDR2 SNEGSKA (reference sequence). Trimming stripped 1 base from V and 4 bases from J, with 17 bases between. The CDR3 reads CSARGGGGGGNQPQHF. DNA for the CDR3: TGCAGTGCTAGAGGCGGGGGCGGTGGAGGTAATCAGCCCCAGCATTTT.

This clonotype was picked up many times. The CDR3 DNA is TGCAGTGCCAGGACTCGGCCGCTGAACACCGGGGAGCTGTTTTTT. This sequence encodes CSARTRPLNTGELFF. The rearrangement uses TRBV20-1 and TRBJ2-2, with D tentatively TRBD2 (5 bases). V shed 6 bases and J shed 1 base, with 15 bases lying between them. From germline, CDR1 is DFQATT and CDR2 SNEGSKA (reference sequence). This CDR3 has 15 amino acids.

This clonotype occurred many times. The chain employs TRBV6-1 and TRBJ2-7, with 8 bases aligning to TRBD1. From germline, CDR1 is MNHNS and CDR2 SASEGT. This CDR3 has 15 residues. The V and J ends lost 5 bases and 2 bases, in that order; junction bases with no gene match: 8. The CDR3 loop reads CASSSRSQGAYEQYF. The CDR3 region has the DNA TGTGCCAGCAGTAGCCGATCACAGGGGGCCTACGAGCAGTACTTC.

This clonotype was recorded at least ten times. V usage is TRBV2 and J usage is TRBJ1-3, with D possibly TRBD1 on 5 matching bases. Germline assignment: CDR1 SNHLY and CDR2 FYNNEI. V gave up 6 bases and J gave up 1 base, with 10 bases separating them. The CDR3 extends over 14 amino acids. Here the CDR3 DNA reads TGTGCCAGCAGCGGGACCATTTCTGGAAACACCATATATTTT. This translates into CASSGTISGNTIYF.

This clonotype came up many times. V gene TRBV6-2 or TRBV6-3 combines with J gene TRBJ2-7; TRBD2 matches 14 bases. The CDR3 covers 15 residues. Trimming cost V 5 bases and J 6 bases; bases outside gene matches: 6. Germline V CDR1 and CDR2: MNHEY, SVGEGT. CDR3: CASSPGTSGSFEQYF. In nucleotides, the CDR3 is TGTGCCAGCAGTCCTGGGACTAGCGGGAGCTTCGAGCAGTACTTC.

There are many counts of this clonotype. The chain carries TRBV5-1 and TRBJ2-5; either TRBD1 or TRBD2 may supply D (5 bases each). The CDR3 is 13 amino acids. Germline loops: CDR1 SGHRS, CDR2 YFSETQ. Trimming took 4 bases from V and 1 from J, leaving 8 bases between them. Here the CDR3 reads CASSTRGQETQYF. Here the CDR3 DNA reads TGCGCCAGCAGCACGAGGGGCCAAGAGACCCAGTACTTC.

This clonotype appeared a few times. The rearrangement uses TRBV5-1 and TRBJ2-7; 9 bases match TRBD2. After removal of 7 bases from V and 4 bases from J, the junction contained 15 bases not matched to a gene. Germline CDR1 SGHRS, CDR2 YFSETQ. The CDR3 runs to 16 residues. The CDR3 loop is CASAGTASGVPYEQYF. In DNA, the CDR3 is TGCGCCAGCGCCGGAACGGCTAGCGGGGTTCCTTACGAGCAGTACTTC.

The gene calls are TRBV27 and TRBJ2-7, with D possibly being TRBD1 or TRBD2 (5 bases each). CDR3 length: 17 residues. Germline CDR1 reads MNHEY; CDR2 reads SMNVEV (reference sequence). The V gene lost 1 base and the J gene lost 2 bases, with 18 bases spanning the gap. In DNA form, the CDR3 reads TGTGCCAGCAGTTTATTGGGGGTTTCCCCTGGAACCTACGAGCAGTACTTC. This sequence encodes CASSLLGVSPGTYEQYF.

This clonotype has a handful of counts. The V gene is TRBV20-1, the J gene TRBJ2-1, with 8 bases that match TRBD2. V dropped 3 bases and J dropped 7; count of bases not matched to a gene: 14. CDR3 length: 16 residues. Germline assignment: CDR1 DFQATT and CDR2 SNEGSKA (reference sequence). In DNA form, the CDR3 reads TGCAGTGCTAGGGGTTTGGCGGGAGGTGGTAGGAATGAGCAGTTCTTC. Protein: CSARGLAGGGRNEQFF.

This clonotype was detected a few times. The rearrangement joins TRBV20-1 to TRBJ2-1, with 10 bases identical to TRBD2. Germline V gives CDR1 DFQATT, CDR2 SNEGSKA (reference sequence). The CDR3 runs 16 residues. V dropped 3 bases and J dropped 0; count of bases not matched to a gene: 5. The CDR3 nucleotides read TGCAGTGCTAGGGGTAGCGGGAGGAGCTCCTACAATGAGCAGTTCTTC. This encodes CSARGSGRSSYNEQFF.

At least ten counts were recorded for this clonotype. V gene TRBV5-1 combines with J gene TRBJ2-1; 7 bases match TRBD1. The ends lost 2 bases at V and 10 bases at J; junction bases unmatched: 3. Germline V gene sequence: CDR1 SGHRS, CDR2 YFSETQ. CDR3 length equals 12 residues. The CDR3 DNA is TGCGCCAGCAGCTTAGACAGGGTAGAGCAGTTCTTC. It specifies CASSLDRVEQFF. Looking up the rest from reference TRBV5-1 and TRBJ2-1 gives the full variable domain: KAGVTQTPRYLIKTRGQQVTLSCSPISGHRSVSWYQQTPGQGLQFLFEYFSETQRNKGNFPGRFSGRQFSNSRSEMNVSTLELGDSALYLCASSLDRVEQFFGPGTRLTVL.

For this clonotype: Being one base from a much bigger clone, this may be a read error. The chain has TRBV18 and TRBJ1-5; 7 bases line up with TRBD1. The CDR3 extends over 15 amino acids. The germline gives CDR1 KGHSH, CDR2 LQKENI. Trimming took 4 bases from V and 4 from J; bases not matched to a gene: 7. CDR3 coding DNA: TGTGCCAGCTCACAGGAGCAGGGGGGGAATCAGCCCCAGCATTTT. It translates to CASSQEQGGNQPQHF. Supplemented by reference TRBV18 and TRBJ1-5, the full variable domain reads NAGVMQNPRHLVRRRGQEARLRCSPMKGHSHVYWYRQLPEEGLKFMVYLQKENIIDESGMPKERFSAEFPKEGPSILRIQQVVRGDSAAYFCASSQEQGGNQPQHFGDGTRLSIL.

Of note for this clonotype: Germline and junction disagree at one end, which may indicate a read error. This sequence joins TRBV20-1 and TRBJ2-1; D tentatively fits TRBD1 or TRBD2 (5 bases each). The CDR3 has 12 amino acids. CDR1 is DFQATT, CDR2 SNEGSKA, per germline (reference sequence). The CDR3 sequence: CSARDGGVPGLF. CDR3 coding DNA: TGCAGTGCTAGAGATGGGGGAGTCCCAGGTCTCTTC.

Concerning this clonotype itself: A much bigger clone sits one base away, suggesting this may be a read error. The chain uses TRBV7-2 and TRBJ2-2, with 8 positions matching TRBD2. The trim removed 2 bases at V and 2 bases at J, leaving 4 bases unmatched. The CDR3 runs to 16 residues. The germline V gene encodes CDR1 SGHTA and CDR2 FQGNSA. CDR3 nucleotides: TGTACCAGCAGCTTATGGCTAGCGGGCAACACCGGGGAGCTGTTTTTT. Amino acids: CTSSLWLAGNTGELFF.

This clonotype has at least ten counts. The chain recombines TRBV29-1 with TRBJ2-7; D might be TRBD1 (5 bases). V shed 7 bases and J shed 4 bases, with 11 bases lying between them. This CDR3 is 11 amino acids long. Germline CDR1 is SQVTM and CDR2 is ANQGSEA. CDR3 loop: CSARQSYEQYF. The DNA for the CDR3 is TGCAGCGCCCGACAGTCTTACGAGCAGTACTTC.

Many counts were recorded for this clonotype. V is TRBV7-9 and J is TRBJ1-2; TRBD1 is a possible D gene (5 bases). Germline loops: CDR1 SEHNR, CDR2 FQNEAQ (reference sequence). This CDR3 is 14 amino acids long. Trimming stripped 3 bases from V and 4 bases from J, with 12 bases between. CDR3 sequence (DNA): TGTGCCAGCAGCTTCTACGCGGGACCCTATGGCTACACCTTC. Encoded protein: CASSFYAGPYGYTF.

This clonotype was counted between two and nine times. V usage is TRBV7-2 and J usage is TRBJ2-1; D is uncertain. Between the trimmed V and J ends, which lost 5 bases and 13 bases, there was a span of 21 bases. The CDR3 covers 14 residues. Germline CDR1 is SGHTA and CDR2 is FQGNSA. The CDR3: CASSPRPGPLNQFF. The CDR3 coding sequence is TGTGCCAGCAGCCCAAGACCTGGCCCACTAAACCAGTTCTTC.

The rearrangement joins TRBV27 to TRBJ1-2; the D is unclear. Germline assignment: CDR1 MNHEY and CDR2 SMNVEV (reference sequence). The CDR3 extends over 14 amino acids. The V and J ends lost 5 bases and 8 bases respectively, with 18 bases between them. For the CDR3, the DNA is TGTGCCAGCAGTCCCGAGTTTTTGAGAGGGGGCTACACCTTC. This gives the protein CASSPEFLRGGYTF.